This paragraph reports one TCR beta chain. Antigen: not known. The missing conserved phenylalanine or tryptophan at the end of this CDR3 makes a read error likely. The DNA is left out, because the CDR3 cannot be placed on it with certainty; the CDR3 is given as TCRdb lists it. The sample is drawn from a study of identifying expanded T cells in peripheral blood. Study observations and caveats: Technical replicates showed about 1.1 changed clones; about two weeks roughly 15; four weeks 19. Across healthy donors, higher total template counts meant significantly greater approximately two-week count variance.

The germline gives CDR1 SGHRS, CDR2 YFSETQ. Inclusive of both ends, the CDR3 amounts to 14 amino acids. Data came from immunoSEQ multiplex PCR; TCRdb stores just in-frame clones and leaves some out. The sample carries approximately 58,000 clones, around 90% recorded once. Sequencing input: blood. The receptor was derived from a person aged 18 to 70 in good health. This chain uses TRBV5-1 with TRBJ2-3; the table's D call, TRBD1, has no DNA check behind it. CDR3 in amino acids: CASSLEYDSQYSIL.